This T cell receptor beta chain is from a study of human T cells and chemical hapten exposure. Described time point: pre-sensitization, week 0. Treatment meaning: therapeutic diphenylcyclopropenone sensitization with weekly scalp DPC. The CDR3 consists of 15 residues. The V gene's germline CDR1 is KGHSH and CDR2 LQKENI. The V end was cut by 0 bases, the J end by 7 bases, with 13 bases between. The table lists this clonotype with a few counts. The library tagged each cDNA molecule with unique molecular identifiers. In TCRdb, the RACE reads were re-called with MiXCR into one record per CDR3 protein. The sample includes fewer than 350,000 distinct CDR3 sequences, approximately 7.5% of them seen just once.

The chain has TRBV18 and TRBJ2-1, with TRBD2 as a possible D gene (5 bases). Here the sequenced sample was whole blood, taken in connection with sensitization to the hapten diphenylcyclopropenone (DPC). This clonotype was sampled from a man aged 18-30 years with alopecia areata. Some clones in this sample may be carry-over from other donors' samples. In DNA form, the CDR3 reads TGTGCCAGCTCACCACCATCCAGGACGGGGAATGAGCAGTTCTTC. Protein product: CASSPPSRTGNEQFF.